A single sample is the source of the 4 T cell receptor beta chains below, sequenced in a study of cytomegalovirus exposure and HLA in healthy donors. The PCR had 60 Vbeta and 13 Jbeta primers. Measured with immunoSEQ multiplex PCR; TCRdb has only the in-frame clones, and not every one. The sample consists of roughly 170,000 clones, under 85% of them appearing once. Sample: PBMCs. The receptors stem from a woman in her thirties in good health and CMV-seronegative.

The rearrangement joins TRBV6-5 to TRBJ2-2; D is undetermined. V dropped 2 bases and J dropped 5 bases, with 6 bases sitting between them. This CDR3 is built from 13 residues. Germline V CDR1 and CDR2: MNHEY, SVGAGI. The CDR3 protein is CASSYQITGELFF. CDR3 coding DNA: TGTGCCAGCAGTTACCAGATAACCGGGGAGCTGTTTTTT.

This clone was counted a few times. The chain has TRBV9 and TRBJ1-2, with 8 nucleotides matching TRBD1. The CDR3 covers 15 residues. Per the germline V gene, CDR1 is SGDLS and CDR2 is YYNGEE. Germline trimming cut 4 bases from V and 5 bases from J; bases unmatched to any gene: 10. DNA for the CDR3: TGTGCCAGCAGCCCAAATGGACAGGGCAAATATGGCTACACCTTC. It yields the protein CASSPNGQGKYGYTF.

V and J are TRBV9 and TRBJ1-3; D gene unclear. Germline CDR1 is SGDLS and CDR2 is YYNGEE. This CDR3 contains 13 residues. V lost 4 bases and J 0 bases, leaving 5 bases between the germline ends. The CDR3 nucleotides are TGTGCCAGCAGCTCCCACTCTGGAAACACCATATATTTT. This encodes CASSSHSGNTIYF.

This clone turned up a few times. The chain links TRBV7-2 to TRBJ2-2; 8 bases fit TRBD1. This CDR3 is 15 amino acids long. The junction had 11 bases not matched to a gene; V was cut back by 8 bases and J by 6 bases. Germline V gene lookup returns CDR1 SGHTA and CDR2 FQGNSA. CDR3 amino acids: CASVYQGASAGELFF. The CDR3 DNA reads as TGTGCCAGCGTTTATCAGGGGGCAAGCGCCGGGGAGCTGTTTTTT.